These 10 T cell receptor beta chains came from one sample sequenced in a study of T cells in lung cancer brain metastases. The repertoire was sequenced with immunoSEQ multiplex PCR; TCRdb's copy has only in-frame clones and lacks some. This table holds some 630 clones, approximately 93% found once. Sample: tumor tissue from a brain metastasis. The source of these receptors is a woman aged 45-59 years with non-small cell lung cancer that had spread to the brain.

The chain has TRBV11-3 and TRBJ2-3; no reliable D call. Germline-derived CDR1 and CDR2 are SGHNT and YENEEA. The germline V and J ends were trimmed by 2 bases and 5 bases, with 2 bases remaining between them. The CDR3 extends over 11 amino acids. The CDR3 sequence is CASSLKDTQYF. CDR3 nucleotide sequence: TGTGCCAGCAGCTTAAAAGATACGCAGTATTTT. Full variable domain (missing parts from reference TRBV11-3 and TRBJ2-3): EAGVVQSPRYKIIEKKQPVAFWCNPISGHNTLYWYLQNLGQGPELLIRYENEEAVDDSQLPKDRFSAERLKGVDSTLKIQPAELGDSAVYLCASSLKDTQYFGPGTRLTVL.

The chain joins TRBV28 to TRBJ1-5; 7 bases line up with TRBD1. The germline gives CDR1 MDHEN, CDR2 SYDVKM. The CDR3 is 15 residues long. V was clipped by 3 bases and J by 5 bases; unmatched bases: 7. The CDR3: CASSFPGGFYQPQHF. In nucleotides, the CDR3 is TGTGCCAGCAGTTTCCCAGGGGGTTTTTATCAGCCCCAGCATTTT.

J is TRBJ2-1 and V is TRBV6-5; 8 bases are shared with TRBD2. The V segment lost 5 bases and the J segment 14 bases; nucleotides outside the gene matches: 5. The CDR3 loop spans 11 amino acids. Germline CDR1 is MNHEY and CDR2 is SVGAGI. This chain's CDR3 is CASSTMGLEFF. The CDR3 DNA reads TGTGCCAGCAGTACCATGGGACTAGAGTTCTTC.

This clone was observed a few times. This chain connects TRBV7-9 to TRBJ2-1; a possible D gene is TRBD2 (6 bases). The CDR3 has 15 residues. The V and J ends lost 3 bases and 9 bases respectively, with 18 bases between them. Germline CDR1 reads SEHNR; CDR2 reads FQNEAQ (reference sequence). The CDR3 loop is CASSLGSALAGEQFF. The CDR3 nucleotides are TGTGCCAGCAGCTTGGGATCCGCACTAGCCGGTGAGCAGTTCTTC.

The genes are TRBV5-1 and TRBJ1-1, with 9 bases lining up with TRBD1. V lost 0 bases and J lost 4; bases outside the gene matches: 4. CDR3 length: 15 residues. CDR1 is SGHRS, CDR2 YFSETQ, per germline. The CDR3, as DNA: TGCGCCAGCAGCTTGGGGACAGGGGAGGGCACTGAAGCTTTCTTT. This codes for CASSLGTGEGTEAFF.

As concerns this clone: At one boundary the junction diverges from the germline segment, which might be a read error. The V gene is TRBV2, the J gene TRBJ1-5; D gene ambiguous. The CDR3 totals 13 residues. The germline V gene encodes CDR1 SNHLY and CDR2 FYNNEI. CDR3 DNA: TGTGCCAGCAGTGTACAGTTTCGGCAGCCCCAACATTTT. The encoded protein is CASSVQFRQPQHF.

The chain is built from TRBV7-9 and TRBJ2-5, with D possibly TRBD2 on 7 matching bases. Per the germline V gene, CDR1 is SEHNR and CDR2 is FQNEAQ (reference sequence). The CDR3 contains 16 residues. Trimming took 1 base from V and 4 from J, leaving 16 bases between them. This CDR3 is CASSLGSGGFGETQYF. In nucleotides, the CDR3 is TGTGCCAGCAGCTTAGGGTCGGGGGGCTTTGGAGAGACCCAGTACTTC. The variable domain in full, completed from reference TRBV7-9 and TRBJ2-5, reads DTGVSQNPRHKITKRGQNVTFRCDPISEHNRLYWYRQTLGQGPEFLTYFQNEAQLEKSRLLSDRFSAERPKGSFSTLEIQRTEQGDSAMYLCASSLGSGGFGETQYFGPGTRLLVL.

The J gene is TRBJ1-2, the V gene TRBV5-6; D unresolved. Trimming removed 0 bases from V and 0 bases from J, with 6 bases in between. The CDR3 has 14 amino acids. Germline values: CDR1 SGHDT, CDR2 YYEEEE. This CDR3 reads CASSLVAANYGYTF. The CDR3 DNA reads TGTGCCAGCAGCTTGGTGGCAGCTAACTATGGCTACACCTTC.

The gene calls are TRBV18 and TRBJ1-5; maybe TRBD1 (5 bases). This CDR3 has 16 amino acids. Trimming shortened V by 1 base and J by 3 bases, and 13 bases separated the two germline ends. Germline V gives CDR1 KGHSH, CDR2 LQKENI. The CDR3 here is CASSPRPGIVNQPQHF. In DNA form, the CDR3 reads TGTGCCAGCTCACCACGCCCAGGGATAGTCAATCAGCCCCAGCATTTT. Drawing the rest from reference TRBV18 and TRBJ1-5, the complete variable domain is NAGVMQNPRHLVRRRGQEARLRCSPMKGHSHVYWYRQLPEEGLKFMVYLQKENIIDESGMPKERFSAEFPKEGPSILRIQQVVRGDSAAYFCASSPRPGIVNQPQHFGDGTRLSIL.

V and J are TRBV5-6 and TRBJ2-1; D might be TRBD2 (6 bases). Germline values: CDR1 SGHDT, CDR2 YYEEEE. V lost 4 bases and J 6 bases, leaving 11 bases between the germline ends. The CDR3 has 13 residues. The CDR3 protein is CASSRDFSNEQFF. DNA of the CDR3: TGTGCCAGCAGCCGGGACTTCTCCAATGAGCAGTTCTTC.